This TCR beta chain was sequenced in a study of CD8 T cells in Susac syndrome. Healthy donors constituted the control group, matched for age and sex. With respect to this clonotype: Its matching antigen is unknown.

Germline CDR1 reads SGHRS; CDR2 reads YFSETQ. The CDR3 covers 15 residues. With 3 bases clipped from V and 3 bases from J, the junction kept 6 bases outside the gene matches. cDNA came from approximately 0.5 to 1 ug RNA primed by random hexamers. The TCR beta CDR3 was amplified by immunoSEQ multiplex PCR across 54 Vbeta, 13 Jbeta. One entry per CDR3 protein results from TCRdb running MiXCR on the immunoSEQ multiplex PCR reads. The data show 150,000 to 200,000 distinct CDR3 sequences, with about 93% seen just once and roughly 0.096% held by the top ten. Study results and limitations: That the number of individuals in its TCR sequencing and HLA analysis was relatively small was acknowledged by the study.

The genes are TRBV5-1 and TRBJ1-1, with 9 bases fitting TRBD1. Material for sequencing was CD4+ T cells from PBMCs. The receptor comes from a human donor in good health. The CDR3 spells CASSSQTGGYTEAFF. The CDR3 DNA follows: TGCGCCAGCAGCTCTCAGACAGGGGGTTACACTGAAGCTTTCTTT.